The 29 T cell receptor beta chains below come from one sample, sequenced in a study of blood T cell repertoires in COVID-19. TCRdb's copy holds only in-frame clones and misses some; the assay was immunoSEQ multiplex PCR. The sample has about 300,000 clones; around 88% are singletons. The sample consisted of peripheral blood. Receptor source: a man aged 40-49 years with acute or convalescent COVID-19.

This clone occurred once. This chain connects TRBV7-9 to TRBJ1-4; D is perhaps TRBD1 (5 bases). The CDR3 contains 14 residues. The V end was cut by 5 bases, the J end by 4 bases, with 11 bases between. CDR1 is SEHNR, CDR2 FQNEAQ, per germline (reference sequence). The CDR3 protein is CASSVGAGNEKLFF. CDR3 bases: TGTGCCAGCAGCGTAGGGGCGGGTAATGAAAAACTGTTTTTT.

The chain recombines TRBV18 with TRBJ2-3; no clear D. The CDR3 extends over 12 amino acids. CDR1 KGHSH and CDR2 LQKENI come from the germline V gene. V was clipped by 4 bases and J by 3 bases, with 5 bases between them. The CDR3 spells CASSLQTDTQYF. The DNA of the CDR3 is TGTGCCAGCTCACTTCAAACAGATACGCAGTATTTT.

The table lists this clone with a count of one. This CDR3 reads CASSFRGQGNEKLFF. DNA for the CDR3: TGTGCCAGCAGCTTCCGGGGACAGGGGAATGAAAAACTGTTTTTT. The chain employs TRBV5-6 and TRBJ1-4; 10 bases agree with TRBD1. Germline V lookup: CDR1 SGHDT, CDR2 YYEEEE. This CDR3 region has 15 residues. After removal of 2 bases from V and 5 bases from J, the junction contained 3 bases not matched to a gene.

The V and J genes are TRBV27 and TRBJ2-3; maybe TRBD2 (7 bases). Germline CDR1 is MNHEY and CDR2 is SMNVEV (reference sequence). The CDR3 contains 17 residues. V dropped 1 base and J dropped 3 bases, with 17 bases sitting between them. Written as DNA, the CDR3 is TGTGCCAGCAGTTTATACCCTGGGGGGGGGCATACAGATACGCAGTATTTT. This translates into CASSLYPGGGHTDTQYF.

The chain combines TRBV28 with TRBJ1-5; a possible D gene is TRBD1 (5 bases). Germline lookup yields CDR1 MDHEN and CDR2 SYDVKM. The CDR3 spans 15 residues. The ends were cut back, 4 bases at V and 2 bases at J, with 12 bases in the middle. The CDR3 DNA follows: TGTGCCAGCAGTTCTGAAACGGGGGGCAATCAGCCCCAGCATTTT. It specifies CASSSETGGNQPQHF. The full variable domain, in which reference TRBV28 and TRBJ1-5 provide the parts outside the CDR3, is DVKVTQSSRYLVKRTGEKVFLECVQDMDHENMFWYRQDPGLGLRLIYFSYDVKMKEKGDIPEGYSVSREKKERFSLILESASTNQTSMYLCASSSETGGNQPQHFGDGTRLSIL.

This chain connects TRBV6-5 to TRBJ2-7; 8 positions agree with TRBD1. Germline lookup yields CDR1 MNHEY and CDR2 SVGAGI. After removal of 6 bases from V and 6 bases from J, the junction contained 10 bases not matched to a gene. The CDR3 contains 14 residues. The CDR3 bases are TGTGCCAGCAGACAGGGGGTTGCTTACAGCGAGCAGTACTTC. This gives the protein CASRQGVAYSEQYF.

This rearrangement joins TRBV5-6 to TRBJ1-3; D possibly corresponds to TRBD1 (5 bases). Trimming took 0 bases from V and 8 from J, leaving 15 bases between them. The germline V gene has CDR1 SGHDT and CDR2 YYEEEE. The CDR3 is 15 residues long. The DNA for the CDR3 is TGTGCCAGCAGCTTGGTCTCAGGGCGTGGGGACACCATATATTTT. Translating gives CASSLVSGRGDTIYF.

CDR3: CASSSLNYREAFF. The CDR3 bases are TGTGCCAGCAGTTCCCTTAACTATAGGGAAGCTTTCTTT. V gene TRBV5-6 combines with J gene TRBJ1-1, with unresolved D. Germline-derived CDR1 and CDR2 are SGHDT and YYEEEE. The ends were cut back, 5 bases at V and 8 bases at J, with 16 bases in the middle. The CDR3 loop spans 13 amino acids.

The chain couples TRBV12-3 or TRBV12-4 to TRBJ1-1; D gene uncertain. The V and J ends lost 3 bases and 5 bases respectively, with 4 bases between them. The CDR3 is made up of 11 amino acids. This CDR3 reads CASSFHTEAFF. The DNA of the CDR3 is TGTGCCAGCAGTTTTCATACTGAAGCTTTCTTT.

This chain uses TRBV3-1 (or the pseudogene TRBV3-2) with TRBJ1-2; D may be TRBD1 (5 bases). This CDR3 is built from 14 residues. V gave up 4 bases and J gave up 9 bases, with 18 bases separating them. Germline assignment: CDR1 LGHDT and CDR2 YNNKEL (reference sequence). This chain's CDR3 is CASSPPQSRARYTF. CDR3 nucleotides: TGTGCCAGCAGCCCCCCGCAGAGCAGGGCACGCTACACCTTC.

The chain uses TRBV6-5 and TRBJ1-1, with 8 bases matching TRBD1. Looked up from germline, CDR1 is MNHEY and CDR2 is SVGAGI. This CDR3 is 13 amino acids long. The J segment lost 6 bases and the V segment lost 5 bases, leaving 5 bases of the junction unmatched. The CDR3 sequence is CASSLGQGSEAFF. CDR3 bases: TGTGCCAGCAGTCTCGGACAGGGTTCTGAAGCTTTCTTT.

This chain joins TRBV10-3 and TRBJ1-5, with 7 bases lining up with TRBD1. The CDR3 contains 14 residues. V gave up 6 bases and J gave up 4 bases; unmatched junction bases: 6. The germline CDR1 and CDR2 sequences are ENHRY and SYGVKD. The CDR3 spells CAISPQGGNQPQHF. CDR3 DNA: TGTGCCATCAGCCCTCAGGGGGGTAATCAGCCCCAGCATTTT.

V usage is TRBV5-1 and J usage is TRBJ1-6; no clear D. The CDR3 has 17 residues. Germline CDR1 and CDR2: SGHRS and YFSETQ. V was cut by 0 bases and J by 0 bases, with 10 bases left in between. The CDR3 nucleotides are TGCGCCAGCAGCTTGGATTCCAGAAGCTCCTATAATTCACCCCTCCACTTT. Amino acid sequence: CASSLDSRSSYNSPLHF.

This chain connects TRBV6-5 to TRBJ2-7, with TRBD1 matching over 9 bases. CDR1 is MNHEY, CDR2 SVGAGI, per germline. The CDR3 loop spans 14 amino acids. V trimming: 6 bases; J trimming: 4 bases; junction bases outside the gene matches: 7. CDR3 nucleotide sequence: TGTGCCAGCAGCCCCGACAGGGGGGGATACGAGCAGTACTTC. It is translated as CASSPDRGGYEQYF.

The CDR3 region is CASSQESSNTGELFF. The CDR3 DNA is TGCGCCAGCAGCCAAGAATCGTCGAACACCGGGGAGCTGTTTTTT. J is TRBJ2-2 and V is TRBV4-1, with D unresolved. With 0 bases removed from V and 0 bases from J, the gap between germline ends came to 5 bases. The CDR3 extends over 15 amino acids. Germline-derived CDR1 and CDR2 are MGHRA and YSYEKL.

The chain uses TRBV6-5 and TRBJ1-2; 7 bases agree with TRBD1. This CDR3 spans 15 amino acids. V was pared by 6 bases and J by 3 bases, with 10 bases of the junction left unmatched. CDR1 is MNHEY, CDR2 SVGAGI, per germline. The CDR3 sequence is CASRTGPGNYYGYTF. In DNA, the CDR3 is TGTGCCAGCAGGACAGGGCCGGGAAATTACTATGGCTACACCTTC.

V and J are TRBV10-3 and TRBJ1-2; TRBD1 matches 8 bases. With V trimmed by 3 bases and J by 7 bases, 16 bases remained unmatched. CDR1 and CDR2 from the germline V gene are ENHRY and SYGVKD. The CDR3 is 17 residues long. The CDR3 loop reads CAISDRGVTGQDSGYTF. The CDR3 nucleotides are TGTGCCATCAGTGATAGAGGGGTGACGGGACAGGATAGTGGCTACACCTTC.

This clone has a single count. DNA of the CDR3: TGTGCCAGCAGCGATCCTAGCGGGGGGCCTCCCTACGAGCAGTACTTC. Translated, it gives CASSDPSGGPPYEQYF. V is TRBV2 and J is TRBJ2-7, with 11 bases fitting TRBD2. The trim removed 6 bases at V and 2 bases at J, leaving 9 bases unmatched. CDR1 is SNHLY, CDR2 FYNNEI, per germline. The CDR3 is 16 amino acids.

This chain links TRBV4-2 with TRBJ2-2; D possibly corresponds to TRBD2 (6 bases). The CDR3 runs 15 residues. Germline CDR1 is LGHNA and CDR2 is YNFKEQ. The V and J ends lost 4 bases and 5 bases respectively, with 14 bases between them. CDR3 sequence: CASSPPGLGTGELFF. The DNA of the CDR3 is TGTGCCAGCAGCCCCCCGGGACTGGGGACCGGGGAGCTGTTTTTT.

A single count supports this clone. This sample also contains other DNA sequences that code for the same CDR3. V and J are TRBV12-5 and TRBJ2-7; D gene uncertain. The V end was cut by 6 bases, the J end by 0 bases, with 9 bases between. Germline V gene data show CDR1 as LGHNT and CDR2 as FRNRAP. The CDR3 runs 13 residues. The CDR3 region has the DNA TGTGCTAGTGGCCCTACCGGCTCCTACGAGCAGTACTTC. Protein: CASGPTGSYEQYF.

The chain has TRBV3-1 (or the pseudogene TRBV3-2) and TRBJ2-1, with TRBD2 matching 8 bases. The V gene end was trimmed by 0 bases and the J gene end by 9 bases; junction bases not matched to a gene: 10. The CDR3 spans 16 residues. The germline V gene encodes CDR1 LGHDT and CDR2 YNNKEL (reference sequence). Written as DNA, the CDR3 is TGTGCCAGCAGCCAAGAAAGGCGGGGGGCCATCGGTGAGCAGTTCTTC. Translation gives CASSQERRGAIGEQFF.

This sequence joins TRBV19 and TRBJ2-3, with 7 positions matching TRBD2. The CDR3 extends over 15 amino acids. Trimming took 10 bases from V and 6 from J; bases not matched to a gene: 16. Per germline, CDR1 LNHDA and CDR2 SQIVND (reference sequence). CDR3 in DNA: TGTGCCACCAAAAAACTGTCGGGAGGTGAGGATACGCAGTATTTT. Translation: CATKKLSGGEDTQYF.

V is TRBV6-4 and J is TRBJ2-1; the D gene is possibly TRBD2 (6 bases). Trimming took off 0 bases at V and 1 base at J, with 10 bases between the two ends. The CDR3 contains 16 residues. Germline CDR1 and CDR2: MRHNA and SNTAGT. This CDR3 is CASSDSGGVSYNEQFF. The CDR3, as DNA: TGTGCCAGCAGTGACTCAGGCGGGGTGTCCTACAATGAGCAGTTCTTC.

The chain recombines TRBV15 with TRBJ1-1; D might be TRBD1 (5 bases). Deletions cut 0 bases from V and 7 bases from J, with 9 bases between. Germline V gene sequence: CDR1 LNHNV, CDR2 YYDKDF (reference sequence). The CDR3 contains 13 residues. CDR3 coding DNA: TGTGCCACCAGCAGAGATGGGGCATTTGAAGCTTTCTTT. Translated, it gives CATSRDGAFEAFF.

J is TRBJ2-6 and V is TRBV5-1, with D perhaps matching TRBD1 (6 bases). The ends were cut back, 4 bases at V and 0 bases at J, with 11 bases in the middle. The CDR3 is 16 amino acids. Germline-derived CDR1 and CDR2 are SGHRS and YFSETQ. The CDR3 nucleotides are TGCGCCAGCAGCCCGTCGACAGGCTCTGGGGCCAACGTCCTGACTTTC. Protein product: CASSPSTGSGANVLTF. Combining the CDR3 with reference TRBV5-1 and TRBJ2-6 gives the whole variable domain KAGVTQTPRYLIKTRGQQVTLSCSPISGHRSVSWYQQTPGQGLQFLFEYFSETQRNKGNFPGRFSGRQFSNSRSEMNVSTLELGDSALYLCASSPSTGSGANVLTFGAGSRLTVL.

The rearrangement links TRBV3-1 (or the pseudogene TRBV3-2) to TRBJ2-7; the match to TRBD2 covers 10 bases. The trim removed 4 bases at V and 3 bases at J, leaving 6 bases unmatched. The CDR3 spans 15 residues. Looked up from germline, CDR1 is LGHDT and CDR2 is YNNKEL (reference sequence). CDR3 nucleotide sequence: TGTGCCAGCAGCCCCGTAGCGGGGGGTTACTACGAGCAGTACTTC. It yields the protein CASSPVAGGYYEQYF.

This chain uses TRBV24-1 with TRBJ2-2; weak D call: TRBD1 (6 bases). Trimming removed 9 bases at V and 3 bases at J, with 16 bases between. The CDR3 has 15 amino acids. Germline-derived CDR1 and CDR2 are KGHDR and SFDVKD. CDR3 protein: CATASGASDTGELFF. The CDR3 DNA is TGTGCCACCGCATCAGGGGCCAGCGACACCGGGGAGCTGTTTTTT.

V and J are TRBV3-1 (or the pseudogene TRBV3-2) and TRBJ1-6, with a tentative D call TRBD1 (6 bases). Germline V gene data show CDR1 as LGHDT and CDR2 as YNNKEL (reference sequence). The V and J ends lost 1 base and 11 bases respectively, with 12 bases between them. CDR3 length: 14 amino acids. The DNA of the CDR3 is TGTGCCAGCAGCCAAGCGGGGAGGGGGACACCCCTCCACTTT. Residues: CASSQAGRGTPLHF.

This chain connects TRBV5-1 to TRBJ1-6; possible D gene TRBD1, 6 bases. The V end was cut by 3 bases, the J end by 9 bases, with 13 bases between. This CDR3 comprises 14 residues. Germline V gene lookup returns CDR1 SGHRS and CDR2 YFSETQ. As DNA, the CDR3 is TGCGCCAGCAGCTCCGACAGGTCCACTTCACCCCTCCACTTT. Encoded protein: CASSSDRSTSPLHF.